The source of this T cell receptor beta chain is a study of cytomegalovirus exposure and HLA in healthy donors. The CDR3 covers 15 residues. Germline loops: CDR1 LNHDA, CDR2 SQIVND (reference sequence). The V and J ends lost 6 bases and 7 bases respectively, with 21 bases between them. The PCR contained 60 Vbeta and 13 Jbeta primers. Clones were sequenced by immunoSEQ multiplex PCR, and TCRdb holds only the in-frame ones, with some missing. The sample has 100,000 or so clones, 69% seen once. The sequencing input was PBMCs. V and J are TRBV19 and TRBJ1-1; D is perhaps TRBD1 (6 bases). This sequence was found in a man aged 30 to 45 in good health and CMV-seronegative. The CDR3 DNA follows: TGTGCCAGTAGCCAGCCGGCTGGCAGGGGCATTGAAGCTTTCTTT. Residues: CASSQPAGRGIEAFF. Full variable domain (remainder filled in from reference TRBV19 and TRBJ1-1): DGGITQSPKYLFRKEGQNVTLSCEQNLNHDAMYWYRQDPGQGLRLIYYSQIVNDFQKGDIAEGYSVSREKKESFPLTVTSAQKNPTAFYLCASSQPAGRGIEAFFGQGTRLTVV.